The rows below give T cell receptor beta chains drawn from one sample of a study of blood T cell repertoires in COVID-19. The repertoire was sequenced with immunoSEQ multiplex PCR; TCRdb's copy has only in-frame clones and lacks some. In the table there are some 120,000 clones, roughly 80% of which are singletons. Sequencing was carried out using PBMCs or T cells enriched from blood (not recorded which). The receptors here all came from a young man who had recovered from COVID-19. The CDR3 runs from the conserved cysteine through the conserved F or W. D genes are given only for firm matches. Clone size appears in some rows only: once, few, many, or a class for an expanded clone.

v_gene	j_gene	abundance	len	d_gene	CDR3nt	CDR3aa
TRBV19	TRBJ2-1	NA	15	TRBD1	TGTGCCAGTAGTAGAGGGGACAGGGGGGAGAGTGAGCAGTTCTTC	CASSRGDRGESEQFF
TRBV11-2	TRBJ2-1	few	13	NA	TGTGCCAGCAGCTTAGGGCAATTCAATGAGCAGTTCTTC	CASSLGQFNEQFF
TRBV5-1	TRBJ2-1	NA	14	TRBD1	TGCGCCAGCAGCCGGGACAGGGGGCGGAATGAGCAGTTCTTC	CASSRDRGRNEQFF
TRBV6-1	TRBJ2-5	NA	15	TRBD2	TGTGCCAGCAGTGAAACGTTAGCGGGGGTGGAGACCCAGTACTTC	CASSETLAGVETQYF
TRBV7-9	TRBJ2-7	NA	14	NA	TGTGCCAGCAGCCCCGGGACACCGCCCTACGAGCAGTACTTC	CASSPGTPPYEQYF
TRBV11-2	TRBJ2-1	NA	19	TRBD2	TGTGCCAGCAGCTTAGATTTTCTAGCGGGGGACCCTACCTACAATGAGCAGTTCTTC	CASSLDFLAGDPTYNEQFF
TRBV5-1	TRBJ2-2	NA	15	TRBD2	TGCGCCAGCAGCTTGACTAGCGGGAGTGGCGGGGAGCTGTTTTTT	CASSLTSGSGGELFF
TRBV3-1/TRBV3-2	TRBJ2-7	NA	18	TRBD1	TGTGCCAGCAGCCAAGCACATCTAGGACAGGGGAAAATGGGCGAGCAGTACTTC	CASSQAHLGQGKMGEQYF
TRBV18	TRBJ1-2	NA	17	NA	TGTGCCAGCTCCGACAGTCCTTCTCCGGCTACGACGGGTGGCTACACCTTC	CASSDSPSPATTGGYTF
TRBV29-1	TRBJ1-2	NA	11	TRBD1	TGCAGCGCCAGGACAGGGGTAGGCTACACCTTC	CSARTGVGYTF
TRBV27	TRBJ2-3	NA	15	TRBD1	TGTGCCAGCAGTCCACGGCAGGGGGCCCCAGATACGCAGTATTTT	CASSPRQGAPDTQYF
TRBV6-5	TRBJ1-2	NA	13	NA	TGTGCCAGCAGGAGGTATATTGTAGATGGCTACACCTTC	CASRRYIVDGYTF
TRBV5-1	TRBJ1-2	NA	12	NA	TGCGCCAGCAGCTTTGGGGAGGGAGGCTACACCTTC	CASSFGEGGYTF
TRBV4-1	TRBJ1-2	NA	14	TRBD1	TGCGCCAGCAGCCCGGGACAGGGGGTAGCTGGCTACACCTTC	CASSPGQGVAGYTF
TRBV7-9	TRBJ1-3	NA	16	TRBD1	TGTGCCAGCAGCCCCCGGACAGGGTCAACTGGAAACACCATATATTTT	CASSPRTGSTGNTIYF
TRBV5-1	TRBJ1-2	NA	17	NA	TGCGCCAGCAACGTGGTAGCGTTCTGGGGGCCTAACTATGGCTACACCTTC	CASNVVAFWGPNYGYTF
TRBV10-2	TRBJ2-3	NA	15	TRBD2	TGCGCCAGCAGTCAGAGGGACTATTATTCAGATACGCAGTATTTT	CASSQRDYYSDTQYF
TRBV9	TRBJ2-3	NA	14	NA	TGTGCCAGCAGCGTAGTCTCCGGCACAGATACGCAGTATTTT	CASSVVSGTDTQYF
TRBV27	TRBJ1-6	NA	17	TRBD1	TGTGCCAGCAGCGGACAGGCCGCGAGCTCCTATAATTCACCCCTCCACTTT	CASSGQAASSYNSPLHF
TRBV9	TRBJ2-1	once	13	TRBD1	TGTGCCAGCAGCGTAGTACAGGGGGGTGAGCAGTTCTTC	CASSVVQGGEQFF
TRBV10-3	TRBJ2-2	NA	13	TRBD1	TGTGCCATCGGGGGACAGCTGGCCGGGGAGCTGTTTTTT	CAIGGQLAGELFF
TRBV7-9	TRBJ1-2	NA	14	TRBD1	TGTGCCAGCAGCACAGGGACAGAGTCTAGCGGCTACACCTTC	CASSTGTESSGYTF
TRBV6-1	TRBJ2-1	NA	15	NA	TGTGCCAGCAGTGAGGGACAAACTTTCTACAATGAGCAGTTCTTC	CASSEGQTFYNEQFF
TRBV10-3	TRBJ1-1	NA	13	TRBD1	TGTGCCATCAGTGAATTGCCGGGACAGAAAGCTTTCTTT	CAISELPGQKAFF
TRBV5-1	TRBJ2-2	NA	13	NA	TGCGCCAGCAATCAGGGAAACACCGGGGAGCTGTTTTTT	CASNQGNTGELFF
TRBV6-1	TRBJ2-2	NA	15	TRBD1	TGTGCCAGCAGTGAACGACAGGGGGCGACCGGGGAGCTGTTTTTT	CASSERQGATGELFF
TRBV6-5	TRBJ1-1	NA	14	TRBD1	TGTGCCAGCAGAGTTCGACAGGGGGCAACTGAAGCTTTCTTT	CASRVRQGATEAFF
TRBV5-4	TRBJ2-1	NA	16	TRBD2	TGTGCCAGCAGCTTGGATGCTAGCGGGATAAGGGATGAGCAGTTCTTC	CASSLDASGIRDEQFF